The source of this T cell receptor beta chain is a study of blood T cell repertoires in COVID-19. In the study overall: Both acute and convalescent COVID-19 samples were obtained from the United States, Italy and Spain. T cells, B-cell-depleted T cells, or PBMCs supplied cDNA or gDNA.

Seattle patients were enrolled while actively infected and followed longitudinally. The CDR3 has 17 residues. V lost 4 bases and J lost 6; bases outside the gene matches: 18. In germline, CDR1 is SGDLS, CDR2 YYNGEE. Per the authors' pipeline: Researchers report that nucleated cell counts were estimated from reference gene primer amplification. Method: immunoSEQ multiplex PCR; TCRdb's copy keeps in-frame clones and lacks some. V, J and clone size reflect that table, while D and trimming were determined from the DNA. The profile covers 250,000 to 350,000 clones, with about 86% appearing a single time and roughly 14% taken by the ten largest. This clone was seen more than once but under ten times.

This chain uses TRBV9 with TRBJ2-7; 8 nucleotides align to TRBD2. This TCR came from a person between 70 and 80 years old with COVID-19, enrolled during active disease. What was sequenced was peripheral blood. The CDR3 is CASSYEWAPGGLGEQYF. DNA for the CDR3: TGTGCCAGCAGCTACGAATGGGCTCCGGGGGGGCTCGGCGAGCAGTACTTC.